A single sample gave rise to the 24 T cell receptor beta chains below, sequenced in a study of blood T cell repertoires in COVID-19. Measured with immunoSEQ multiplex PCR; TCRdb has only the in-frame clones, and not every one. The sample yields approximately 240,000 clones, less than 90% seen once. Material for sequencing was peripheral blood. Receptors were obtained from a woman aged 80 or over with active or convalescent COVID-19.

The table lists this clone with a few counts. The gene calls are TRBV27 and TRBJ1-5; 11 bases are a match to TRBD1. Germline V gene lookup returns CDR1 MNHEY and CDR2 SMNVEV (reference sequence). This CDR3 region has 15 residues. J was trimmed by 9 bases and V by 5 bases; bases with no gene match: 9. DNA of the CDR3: TGTGCCAGCAGTCAAACGGGACAGGGGGTCTGGCCCCAGCATTTT. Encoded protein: CASSQTGQGVWPQHF.

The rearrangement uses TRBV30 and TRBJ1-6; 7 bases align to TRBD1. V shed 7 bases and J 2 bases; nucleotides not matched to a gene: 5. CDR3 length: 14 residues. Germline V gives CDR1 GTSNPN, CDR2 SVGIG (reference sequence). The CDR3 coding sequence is TGTGCCTCTCTCAGGGGGGCCTATAATTCACCCCTCCACTTT. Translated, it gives CASLRGAYNSPLHF. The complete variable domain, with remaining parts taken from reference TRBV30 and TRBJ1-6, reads SQTIHQWPATLVQPVGSPLSLECTVEGTSNPNLYWYRQAAGRGLQLLFYSVGIGQISSEVPQNLSASRPQDRQFILSSKKLLLSDSGFYLCASLRGAYNSPLHFGNGTRLTVT.

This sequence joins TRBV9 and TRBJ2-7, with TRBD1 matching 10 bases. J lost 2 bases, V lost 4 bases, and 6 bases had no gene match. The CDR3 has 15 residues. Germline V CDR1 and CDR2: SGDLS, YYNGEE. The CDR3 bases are TGTGCCAGCAGCAGAACCGGGACAGGGGCCTACGAGCAGTACTTC. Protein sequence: CASSRTGTGAYEQYF. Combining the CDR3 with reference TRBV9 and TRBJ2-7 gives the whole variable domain DSGVTQTPKHLITATGQRVTLRCSPRSGDLSVYWYQQSLDQGLQFLIQYYNGEERAKGNILERFSAQQFPDLHSELNLSSLELGDSALYFCASSRTGTGAYEQYFGPGTRLTVT.

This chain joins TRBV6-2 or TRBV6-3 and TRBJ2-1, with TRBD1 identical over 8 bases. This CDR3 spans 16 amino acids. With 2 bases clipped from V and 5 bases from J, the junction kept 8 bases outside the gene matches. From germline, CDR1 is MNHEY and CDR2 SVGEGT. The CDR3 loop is CASSYATSGQDNEQFF. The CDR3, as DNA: TGTGCCAGCAGTTACGCCACTTCGGGACAGGACAATGAGCAGTTCTTC.

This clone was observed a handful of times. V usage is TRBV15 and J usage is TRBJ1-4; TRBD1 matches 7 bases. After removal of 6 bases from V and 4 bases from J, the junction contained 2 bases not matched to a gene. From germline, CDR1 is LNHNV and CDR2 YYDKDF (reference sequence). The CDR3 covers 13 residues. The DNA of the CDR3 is TGTGCCACCAGGGACAGGATTAATGAAAAACTGTTTTTT. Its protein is CATRDRINEKLFF.

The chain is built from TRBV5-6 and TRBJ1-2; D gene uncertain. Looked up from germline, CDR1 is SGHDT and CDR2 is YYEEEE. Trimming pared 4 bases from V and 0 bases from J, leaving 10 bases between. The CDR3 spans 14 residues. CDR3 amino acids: CASSLDGTNYGYTF. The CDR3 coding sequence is TGTGCCAGCAGCCTGGACGGTACTAACTATGGCTACACCTTC. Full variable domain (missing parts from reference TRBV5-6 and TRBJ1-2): DAGVTQSPTHLIKTRGQQVTLRCSPKSGHDTVSWYQQALGQGPQFIFQYYEEEERQRGNFPDRFSGHQFPNYSSELNVNALLLGDSALYLCASSLDGTNYGYTFGSGTRLTVV.

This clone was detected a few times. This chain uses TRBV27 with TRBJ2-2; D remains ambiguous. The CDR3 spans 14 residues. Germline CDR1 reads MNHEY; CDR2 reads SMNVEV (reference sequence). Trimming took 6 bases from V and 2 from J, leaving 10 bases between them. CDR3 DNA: TGTGCCAGCAGATCCATTGGCAACACCGGGGAGCTGTTTTTT. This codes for CASRSIGNTGELFF.

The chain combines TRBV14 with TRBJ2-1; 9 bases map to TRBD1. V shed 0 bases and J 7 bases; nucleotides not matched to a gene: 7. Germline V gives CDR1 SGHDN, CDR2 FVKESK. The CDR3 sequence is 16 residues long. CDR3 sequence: CASSQDNRGRHNEQFF. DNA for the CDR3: TGTGCCAGCAGCCAAGATAACAGGGGGCGCCATAATGAGCAGTTCTTC.

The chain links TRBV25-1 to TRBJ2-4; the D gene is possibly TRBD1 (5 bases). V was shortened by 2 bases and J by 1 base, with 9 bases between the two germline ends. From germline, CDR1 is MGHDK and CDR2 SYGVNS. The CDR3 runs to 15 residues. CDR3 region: CASSEQGAAKNIQYF. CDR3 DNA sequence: TGTGCCAGCAGTGAACAGGGCGCCGCCAAAAACATTCAGTACTTC. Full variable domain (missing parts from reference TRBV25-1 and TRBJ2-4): EADIYQTPRYLVIGTGKKITLECSQTMGHDKMYWYQQDPGMELHLIHYSYGVNSTEKGDLSSESTVSRIRTEHFPLTLESARPSHTSQYLCASSEQGAAKNIQYFGAGTRLSVL.

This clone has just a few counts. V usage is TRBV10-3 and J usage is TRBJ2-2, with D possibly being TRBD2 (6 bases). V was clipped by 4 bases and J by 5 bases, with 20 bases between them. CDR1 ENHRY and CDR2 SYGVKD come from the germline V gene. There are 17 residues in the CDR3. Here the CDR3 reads CAISGLGTFSGTGELFF. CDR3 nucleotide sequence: TGTGCCATCAGTGGTTTGGGGACTTTTTCCGGTACCGGGGAGCTGTTTTTT.

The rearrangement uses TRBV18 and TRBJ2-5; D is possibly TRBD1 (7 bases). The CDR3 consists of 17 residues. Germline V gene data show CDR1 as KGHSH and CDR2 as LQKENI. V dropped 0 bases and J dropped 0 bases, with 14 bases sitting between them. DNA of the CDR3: TGTGCCAGCTCACCACCGAGGTCCAGGGGGGACCAAGAGACCCAGTACTTC. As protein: CASSPPRSRGDQETQYF.

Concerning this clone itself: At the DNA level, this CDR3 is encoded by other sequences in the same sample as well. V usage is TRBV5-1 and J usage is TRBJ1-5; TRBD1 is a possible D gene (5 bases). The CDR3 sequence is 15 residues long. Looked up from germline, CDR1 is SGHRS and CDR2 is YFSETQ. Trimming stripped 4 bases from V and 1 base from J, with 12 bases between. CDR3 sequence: CASSPGTGSNQPQHF. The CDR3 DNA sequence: TGCGCCAGCAGCCCCGGGACTGGGAGCAATCAGCCCCAGCATTTT.

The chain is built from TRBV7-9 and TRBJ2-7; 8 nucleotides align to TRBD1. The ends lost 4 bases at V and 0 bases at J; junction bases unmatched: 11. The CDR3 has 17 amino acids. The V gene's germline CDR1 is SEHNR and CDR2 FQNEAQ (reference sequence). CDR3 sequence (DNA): TGTGCCAGCAGCTGGTCCCGGGACAGGAGGAGCTCCTACGAGCAGTACTTC. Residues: CASSWSRDRRSSYEQYF.

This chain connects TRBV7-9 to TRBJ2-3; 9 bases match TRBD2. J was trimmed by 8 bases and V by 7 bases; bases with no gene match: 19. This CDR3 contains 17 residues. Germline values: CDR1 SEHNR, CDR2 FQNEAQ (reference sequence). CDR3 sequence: CASTTTRVVAGVTTQYF. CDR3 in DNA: TGTGCCAGCACCACCACCAGGGTGGTAGCGGGAGTAACTACGCAGTATTTT.

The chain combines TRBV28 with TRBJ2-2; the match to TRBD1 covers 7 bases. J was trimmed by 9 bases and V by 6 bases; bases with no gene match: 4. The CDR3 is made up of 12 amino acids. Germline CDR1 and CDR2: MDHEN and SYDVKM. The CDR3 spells CASRNRGRELFF. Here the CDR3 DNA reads TGTGCCAGCAGAAACAGGGGCCGGGAGCTGTTTTTT.

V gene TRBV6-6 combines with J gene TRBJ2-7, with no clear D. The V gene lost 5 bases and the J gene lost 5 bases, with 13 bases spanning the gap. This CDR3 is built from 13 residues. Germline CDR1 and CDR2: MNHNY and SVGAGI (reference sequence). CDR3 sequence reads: CASSRRSADEQYF. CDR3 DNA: TGTGCCAGCAGTCGACGCAGCGCCGACGAGCAGTACTTC.

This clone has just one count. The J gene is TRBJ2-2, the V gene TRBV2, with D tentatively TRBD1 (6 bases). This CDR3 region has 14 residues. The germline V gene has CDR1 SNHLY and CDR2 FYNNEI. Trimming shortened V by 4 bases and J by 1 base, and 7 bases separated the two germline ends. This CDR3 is CASSVGGNTGELFF. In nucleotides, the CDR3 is TGTGCCAGCAGTGTAGGGGGGAACACCGGGGAGCTGTTTTTT. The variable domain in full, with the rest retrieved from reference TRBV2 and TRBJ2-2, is EPEVTQTPSHQVTQMGQEVILRCVPISNHLYFYWYRQILGQKVEFLVSFYNNEISEKSEIFDDQFSVERPDGSNFTLKIRSTKLEDSAMYFCASSVGGNTGELFFGEGSRLTVL.

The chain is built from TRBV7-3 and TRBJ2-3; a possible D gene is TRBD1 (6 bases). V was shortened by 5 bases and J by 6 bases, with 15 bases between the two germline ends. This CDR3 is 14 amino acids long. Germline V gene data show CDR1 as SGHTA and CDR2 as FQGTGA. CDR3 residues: CASSPLMGADTQYF. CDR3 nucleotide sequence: TGTGCCAGCAGCCCGCTTATGGGGGCCGATACGCAGTATTTT.

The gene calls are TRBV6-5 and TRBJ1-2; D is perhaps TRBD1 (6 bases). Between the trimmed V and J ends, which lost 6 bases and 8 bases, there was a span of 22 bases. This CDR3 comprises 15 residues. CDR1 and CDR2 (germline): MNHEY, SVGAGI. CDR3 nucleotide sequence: TGTGCCAGCAGCTTCAGGGGATTGGGAGTGGGGGGCTACACCTTC. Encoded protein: CASSFRGLGVGGYTF.

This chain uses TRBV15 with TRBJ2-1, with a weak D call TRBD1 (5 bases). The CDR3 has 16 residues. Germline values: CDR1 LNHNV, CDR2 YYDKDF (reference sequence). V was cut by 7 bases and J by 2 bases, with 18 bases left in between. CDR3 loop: CATNPAGKGTYNEQFF. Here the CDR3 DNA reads TGTGCCACCAACCCAGCAGGGAAGGGGACCTACAATGAGCAGTTCTTC.

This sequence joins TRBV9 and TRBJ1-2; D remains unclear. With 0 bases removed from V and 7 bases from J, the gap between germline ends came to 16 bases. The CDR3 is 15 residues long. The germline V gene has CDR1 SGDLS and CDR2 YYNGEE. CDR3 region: CASSVAGEEWSGYTF. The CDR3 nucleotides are TGTGCCAGCAGCGTAGCTGGCGAGGAATGGTCTGGCTACACCTTC.

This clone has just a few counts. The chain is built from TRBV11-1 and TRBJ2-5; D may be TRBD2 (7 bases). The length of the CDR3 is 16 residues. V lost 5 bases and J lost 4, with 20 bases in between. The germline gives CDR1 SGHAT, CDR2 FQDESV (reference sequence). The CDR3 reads CASSPFAGAQGETQYF. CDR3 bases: TGTGCCAGCAGCCCGTTTGCGGGGGCACAGGGAGAGACCCAGTACTTC.

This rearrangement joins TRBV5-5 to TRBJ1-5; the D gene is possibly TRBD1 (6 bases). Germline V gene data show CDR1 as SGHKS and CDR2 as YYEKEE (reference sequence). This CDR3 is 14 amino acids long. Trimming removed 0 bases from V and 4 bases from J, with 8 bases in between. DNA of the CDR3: TGTGCCAGCAGCTTGGTAGGGGGTAATCAGCCCCAGCATTTT. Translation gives CASSLVGGNQPQHF.

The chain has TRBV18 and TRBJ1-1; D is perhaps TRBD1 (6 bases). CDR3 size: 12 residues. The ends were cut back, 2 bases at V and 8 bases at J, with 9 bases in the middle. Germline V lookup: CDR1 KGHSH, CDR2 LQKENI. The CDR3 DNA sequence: TGTGCCAGCTCACCAGGGAGGGGGGAAGCTTTCTTT. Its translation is CASSPGRGEAFF.